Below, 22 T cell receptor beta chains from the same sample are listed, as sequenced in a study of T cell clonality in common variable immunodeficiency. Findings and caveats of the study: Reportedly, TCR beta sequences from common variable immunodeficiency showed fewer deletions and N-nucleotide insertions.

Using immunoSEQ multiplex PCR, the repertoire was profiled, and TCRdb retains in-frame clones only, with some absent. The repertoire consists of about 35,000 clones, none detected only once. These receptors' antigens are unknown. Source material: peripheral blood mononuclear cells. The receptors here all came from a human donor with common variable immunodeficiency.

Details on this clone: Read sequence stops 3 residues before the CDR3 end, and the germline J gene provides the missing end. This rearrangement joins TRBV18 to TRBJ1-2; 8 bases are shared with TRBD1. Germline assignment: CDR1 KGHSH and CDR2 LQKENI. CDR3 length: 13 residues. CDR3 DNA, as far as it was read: TGTGCCAGCTCGAACCGGACAGGGCGCGGC. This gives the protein CASSNRTGRG. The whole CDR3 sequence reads CASSNRTGRGYTF.

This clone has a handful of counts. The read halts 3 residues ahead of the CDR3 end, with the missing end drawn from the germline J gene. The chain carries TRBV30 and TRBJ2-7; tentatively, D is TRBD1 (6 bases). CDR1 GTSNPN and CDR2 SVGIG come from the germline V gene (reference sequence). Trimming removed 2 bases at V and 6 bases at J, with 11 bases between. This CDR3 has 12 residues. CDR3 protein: CAWSTGFTEQYF. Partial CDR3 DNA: TGTGCCTGGAGTACAGGGTTTACCGAG.

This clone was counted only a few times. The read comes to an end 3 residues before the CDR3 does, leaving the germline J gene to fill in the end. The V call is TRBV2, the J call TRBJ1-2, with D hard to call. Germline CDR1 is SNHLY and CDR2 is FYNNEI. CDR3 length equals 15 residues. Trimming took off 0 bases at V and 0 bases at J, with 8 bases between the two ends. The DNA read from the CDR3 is TGTGCCAGCAGTGAAGCGCTACAGTCTAACTATGGC. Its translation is CASSEALQSNYG. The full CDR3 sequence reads CASSEALQSNYGYTF.

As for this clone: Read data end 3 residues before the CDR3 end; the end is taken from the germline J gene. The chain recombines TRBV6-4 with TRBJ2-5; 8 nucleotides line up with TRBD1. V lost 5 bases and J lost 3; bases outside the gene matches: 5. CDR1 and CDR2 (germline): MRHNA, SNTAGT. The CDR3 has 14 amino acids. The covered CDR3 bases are TGTGCCAGCAGTACCCCGGACAGGGAAGAGACC. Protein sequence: CASSTPDREET. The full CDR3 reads CASSTPDREETQYF.

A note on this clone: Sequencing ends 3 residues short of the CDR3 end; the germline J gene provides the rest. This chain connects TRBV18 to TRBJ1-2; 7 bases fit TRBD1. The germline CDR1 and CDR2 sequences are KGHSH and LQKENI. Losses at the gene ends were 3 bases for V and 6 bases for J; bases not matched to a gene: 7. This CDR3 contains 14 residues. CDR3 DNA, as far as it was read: TGTGCCAGCTCACCGATTATAACAGGGGATGGC. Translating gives CASSPIITGDG. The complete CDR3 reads CASSPIITGDGYTF.

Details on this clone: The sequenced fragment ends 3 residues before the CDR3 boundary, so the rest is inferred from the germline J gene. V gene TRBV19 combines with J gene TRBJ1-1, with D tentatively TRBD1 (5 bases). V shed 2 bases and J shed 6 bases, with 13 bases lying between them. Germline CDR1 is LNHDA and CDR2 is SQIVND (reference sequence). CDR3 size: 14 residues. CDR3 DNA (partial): TGTGCCAGTAGTATAAAGGCGTGGACATCTGAA. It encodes CASSIKAWTSE. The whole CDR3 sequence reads CASSIKAWTSEAFF.

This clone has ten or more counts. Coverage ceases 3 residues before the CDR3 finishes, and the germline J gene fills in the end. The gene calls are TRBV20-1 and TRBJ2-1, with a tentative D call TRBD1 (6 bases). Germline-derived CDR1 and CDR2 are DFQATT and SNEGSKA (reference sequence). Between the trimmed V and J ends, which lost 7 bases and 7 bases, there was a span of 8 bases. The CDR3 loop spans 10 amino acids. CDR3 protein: CSVQGNEQFF. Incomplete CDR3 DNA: TGCAGTGTCCAGGGGAATGAG.

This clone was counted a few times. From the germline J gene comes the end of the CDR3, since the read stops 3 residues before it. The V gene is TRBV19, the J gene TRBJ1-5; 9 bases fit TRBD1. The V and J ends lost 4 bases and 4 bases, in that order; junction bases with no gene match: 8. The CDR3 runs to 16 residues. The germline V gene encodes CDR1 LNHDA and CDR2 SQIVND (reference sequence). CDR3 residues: CASSTPTGTGNQPQHF. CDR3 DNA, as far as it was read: TGTGCCAGTAGTACTCCGACCGGGACAGGGAATCAGCCC.

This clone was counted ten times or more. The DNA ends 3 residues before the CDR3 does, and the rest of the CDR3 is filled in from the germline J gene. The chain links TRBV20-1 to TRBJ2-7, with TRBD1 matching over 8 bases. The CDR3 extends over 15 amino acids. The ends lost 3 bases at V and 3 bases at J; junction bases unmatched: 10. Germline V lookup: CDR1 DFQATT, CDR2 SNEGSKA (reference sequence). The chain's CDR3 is CSARVMRTGYYEQYF. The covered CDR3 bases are TGCAGTGCTAGGGTGATGAGGACAGGGTACTACGAG.

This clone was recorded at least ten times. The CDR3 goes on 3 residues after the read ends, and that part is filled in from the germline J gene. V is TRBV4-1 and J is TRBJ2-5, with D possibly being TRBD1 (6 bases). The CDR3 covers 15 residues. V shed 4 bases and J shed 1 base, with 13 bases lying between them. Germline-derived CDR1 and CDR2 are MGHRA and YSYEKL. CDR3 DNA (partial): TGCGCCAGCAGCCGATCCGGGACAACCCAAGAGACC. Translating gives CASSRSGTTQET. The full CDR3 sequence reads CASSRSGTTQETQYF.

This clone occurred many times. The DNA read from the CDR3 is TGTGCCAGCAACCCCTCGGCGGGGAACTACGAG. Its protein product is CASNPSAGNYE. The complete CDR3 reads CASNPSAGNYEQYF. The J gene is TRBJ2-7, the V gene TRBV5-6; D might be TRBD2 (6 bases). The read terminates 3 residues before the CDR3 end, so the remaining end is supplied by the germline J gene. Germline-derived CDR1 and CDR2 are SGHDT and YYEEEE. CDR3 length: 14 amino acids. Trimming cost V 6 bases and J 3 bases, with 16 bases left between them.

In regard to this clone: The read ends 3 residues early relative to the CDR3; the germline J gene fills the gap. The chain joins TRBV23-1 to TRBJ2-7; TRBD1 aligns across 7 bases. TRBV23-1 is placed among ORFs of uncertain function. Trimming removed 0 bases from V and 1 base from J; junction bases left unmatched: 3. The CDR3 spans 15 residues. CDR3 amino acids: CASSQSGQTSYEQYF. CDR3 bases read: TGCGCCAGCAGTCAATCGGGACAGACTTCCTACGAG.

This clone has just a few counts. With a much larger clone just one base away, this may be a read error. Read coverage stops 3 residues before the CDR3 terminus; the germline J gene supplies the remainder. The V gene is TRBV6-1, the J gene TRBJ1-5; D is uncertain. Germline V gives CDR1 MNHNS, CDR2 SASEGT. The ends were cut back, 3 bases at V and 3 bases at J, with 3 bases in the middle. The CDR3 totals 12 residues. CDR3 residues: CASSDYNQPQHF. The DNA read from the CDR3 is TGTGCCAGCAGTGACTACAATCAGCCC.

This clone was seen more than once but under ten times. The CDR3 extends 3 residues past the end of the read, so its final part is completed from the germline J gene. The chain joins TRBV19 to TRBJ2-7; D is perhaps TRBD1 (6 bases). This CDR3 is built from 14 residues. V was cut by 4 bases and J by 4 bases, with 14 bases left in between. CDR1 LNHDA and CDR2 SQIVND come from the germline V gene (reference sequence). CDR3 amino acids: CASSTKQGPYEQYF. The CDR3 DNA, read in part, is TGTGCCAGTAGTACCAAACAGGGCCCATACGAG. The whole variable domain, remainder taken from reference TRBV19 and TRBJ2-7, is DGGITQSPKYLFRKEGQNVTLSCEQNLNHDAMYWYRQDPGQGLRLIYYSQIVNDFQKGDIAEGYSVSREKKESFPLTVTSAQKNPTAFYLCASSTKQGPYEQYFGPGTRLTVT.

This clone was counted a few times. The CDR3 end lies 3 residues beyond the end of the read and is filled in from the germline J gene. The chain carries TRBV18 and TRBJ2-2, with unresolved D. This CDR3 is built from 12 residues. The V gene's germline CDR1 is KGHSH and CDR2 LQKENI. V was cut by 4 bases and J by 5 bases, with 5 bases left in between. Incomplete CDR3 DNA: TGTGCCAGCTCACTAGGGACCGGGGAG. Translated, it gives CASSLGTGE. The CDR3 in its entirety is CASSLGTGELFF. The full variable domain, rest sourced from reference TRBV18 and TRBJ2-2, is NAGVMQNPRHLVRRRGQEARLRCSPMKGHSHVYWYRQLPEEGLKFMVYLQKENIIDESGMPKERFSAEFPKEGPSILRIQQVVRGDSAAYFCASSLGTGELFFGEGSRLTVL.

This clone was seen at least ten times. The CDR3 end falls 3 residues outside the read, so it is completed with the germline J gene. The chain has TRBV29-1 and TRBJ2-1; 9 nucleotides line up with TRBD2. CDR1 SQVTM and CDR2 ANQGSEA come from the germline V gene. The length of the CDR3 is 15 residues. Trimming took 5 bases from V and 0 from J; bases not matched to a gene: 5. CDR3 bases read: TGCAGCGTTCCCGGGACTAGCTTCTCCTACAATGAG. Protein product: CSVPGTSFSYNE. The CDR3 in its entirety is CSVPGTSFSYNEQFF.

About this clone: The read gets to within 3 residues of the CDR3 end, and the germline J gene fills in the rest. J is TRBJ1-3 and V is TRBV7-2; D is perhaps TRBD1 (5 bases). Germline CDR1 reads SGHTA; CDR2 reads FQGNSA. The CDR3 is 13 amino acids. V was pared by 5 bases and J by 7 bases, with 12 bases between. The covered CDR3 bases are TGTGCCAGCAGCCCCCCAGGGCAGAACACC. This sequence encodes CASSPPGQNT. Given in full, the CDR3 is CASSPPGQNTIYF.

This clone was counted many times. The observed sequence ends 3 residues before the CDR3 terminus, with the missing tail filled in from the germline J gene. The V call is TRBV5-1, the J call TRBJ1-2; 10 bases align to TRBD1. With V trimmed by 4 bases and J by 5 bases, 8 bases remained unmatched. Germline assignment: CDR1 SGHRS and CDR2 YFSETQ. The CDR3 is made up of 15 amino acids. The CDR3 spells CASSPGTGDGYGYTF. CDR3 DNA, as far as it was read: TGCGCCAGCAGCCCCGGGACAGGGGATGGGTATGGC.

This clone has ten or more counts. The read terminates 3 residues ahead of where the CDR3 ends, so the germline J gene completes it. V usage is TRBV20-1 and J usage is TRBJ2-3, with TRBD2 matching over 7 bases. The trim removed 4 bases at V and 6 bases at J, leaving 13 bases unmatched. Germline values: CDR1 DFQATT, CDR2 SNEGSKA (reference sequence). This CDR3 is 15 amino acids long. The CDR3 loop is CSATSPGLRVDTQYF. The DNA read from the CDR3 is TGCAGTGCTACATCGCCGGGACTACGAGTGGATACG.

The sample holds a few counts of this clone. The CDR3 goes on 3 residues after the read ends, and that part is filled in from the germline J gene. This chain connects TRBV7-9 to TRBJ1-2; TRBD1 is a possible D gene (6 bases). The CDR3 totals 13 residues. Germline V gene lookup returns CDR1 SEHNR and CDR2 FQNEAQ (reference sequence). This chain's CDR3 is CARILGGAQGYTF. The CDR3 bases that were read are TGTGCCAGAATTCTCGGGGGGGCGCAAGGC.

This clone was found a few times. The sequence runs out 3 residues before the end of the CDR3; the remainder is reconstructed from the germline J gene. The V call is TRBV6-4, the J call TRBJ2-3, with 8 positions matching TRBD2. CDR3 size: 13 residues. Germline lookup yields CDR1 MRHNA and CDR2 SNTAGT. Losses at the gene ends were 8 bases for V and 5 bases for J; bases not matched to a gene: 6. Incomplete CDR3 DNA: TGTGCCAGCTCCGGGGGGGCGTTAGATACG. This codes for CASSGGALDT. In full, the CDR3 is CASSGGALDTQYF.

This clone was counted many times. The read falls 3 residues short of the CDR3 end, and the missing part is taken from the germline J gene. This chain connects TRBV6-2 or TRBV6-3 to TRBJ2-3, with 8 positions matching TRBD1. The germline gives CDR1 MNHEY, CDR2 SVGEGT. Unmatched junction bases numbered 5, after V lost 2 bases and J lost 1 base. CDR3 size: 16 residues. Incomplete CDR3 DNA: TGTGCCAGCAGTTACCCTCCGGGACAGGGCACAGATACG. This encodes CASSYPPGQGTDT. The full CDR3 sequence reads CASSYPPGQGTDTQYF.